This is a list of T cell receptor beta chains from one sample in a study of blood T cell repertoires in COVID-19. Measured with immunoSEQ multiplex PCR; TCRdb has only the in-frame clones, and not every one. This table holds 250,000 to 300,000 clones, over 80% found once. The sequencing sample was made of peripheral blood. The receptors stem from a woman between 40 and 50 years old who had recovered from COVID-19. The CDR3 runs from the conserved cysteine through the conserved F or W. A D gene is named only where the DNA matches it firmly. Clone sizes are given selectively: once, few, many, or a class where the clone is expanded.

TRBJ2-3,TRBV24-1,.,.,CATSDPQMATDTQYF,TGTGCCACCAGTGACCCCCAGATGGCTACAGATACGCAGTATTTT
TRBJ1-5,TRBV2,.,.,CASSEFGLGAVGYGQPQHF,TGTGCCAGCAGTGAATTCGGGTTGGGGGCGGTGGGTTATGGGCAGCCCCAGCATTTT
TRBJ1-1,TRBV2,.,.,CASGLYRVNTEAFF,TGTGCCAGCGGACTTTACAGGGTGAACACTGAAGCTTTCTTT
TRBJ2-7,TRBV5-5,TRBD1,.,CASSLAGGGYEQYF,TGTGCCAGCAGCTTGGCAGGGGGCGGCTACGAGCAGTACTTC
TRBJ1-4,TRBV15,.,.,CATSSLLEKLFF,TGTGCCACCAGCAGTTTACTTGAAAAACTGTTTTTT
TRBJ2-7,TRBV4-3,.,.,CASSQERGNYEQYF,TGCGCCAGCAGCCAAGAACGGGGTAACTACGAGCAGTACTTC
TRBJ1-2,TRBV4-3,.,.,CASSQDDRKIYGYTF,TGCGCCAGCAGCCAAGACGACAGAAAGATTTATGGCTACACCTTC
TRBJ1-2,TRBV6-6,TRBD1,.,CASSTFRDREGYTF,TGTGCCAGCAGTACCTTCCGGGACAGGGAGGGCTACACCTTC
TRBJ2-7,TRBV11-2,.,few,CASSLKQGIPYEQYF,TGTGCCAGCAGCTTAAAACAGGGAATCCCCTACGAGCAGTACTTC
TRBJ2-7,TRBV19,TRBD1,.,CASSVQGAGYEQYF,TGTGCCAGTAGTGTCCAGGGGGCAGGGTACGAGCAGTACTTC
TRBJ2-7,TRBV13,.,.,CASSGGGTREQYF,TGTGCCAGCAGCGGGGGGGGCACGCGAGAGCAGTACTTC
TRBJ1-2,TRBV5-1,TRBD1,.,CASSLGQGSNTF,TGCGCCAGCAGCCTGGGACAGGGCAGCAACACCTTC
TRBJ2-7,TRBV6-5,TRBD1,.,CASLPGTDSYEQYF,TGTGCCAGCCTACCGGGGACAGACTCCTACGAGCAGTACTTC
TRBJ2-1,TRBV7-2,TRBD1,.,CASNQRGGQGAYNEQFF,TGTGCCAGCAACCAGAGGGGGGGACAGGGGGCCTACAATGAGCAGTTCTTC
TRBJ1-2,TRBV27,.,.,CASSFVGQPYYGYTF,TGTGCCAGCAGTTTTGTAGGACAGCCCTACTATGGCTACACCTTC
TRBJ1-3,TRBV18,TRBD1,.,CASSPRDSSGNTIYF,TGTGCCAGCTCACCCCGGGACAGCTCTGGAAACACCATATATTTT
TRBJ1-6,TRBV5-4,TRBD1,.,CASSLGQGFNSPLHF,TGTGCCAGCAGCTTGGGACAGGGGTTCAATTCACCCCTCCACTTT
TRBJ2-7,TRBV6-1,.,.,CASSEVALSYEQYF,TGTGCCAGCAGTGAAGTGGCCCTCTCCTACGAGCAGTACTTC
TRBJ2-2,TRBV27,.,.,CASSLSISGTGELFF,TGTGCCAGCAGTTTATCTATCAGTGGCACCGGGGAGCTGTTTTTT
TRBJ1-2,TRBV6-1,.,.,CASSERGTLMYGYTF,TGTGCCAGCAGTGAAAGGGGAACCCTAATGTATGGCTACACCTTC
TRBJ1-1,TRBV12-5,.,.,CASAPSGVGKAFF,TGTGCTAGTGCTCCTTCGGGGGTCGGTAAAGCTTTCTTT
TRBJ2-3,TRBV3-1/TRBV3-2,.,.,CASSQKPSDTQYF,TGTGCCAGCAGCCAAAAGCCGAGTGATACGCAGTATTTT
TRBJ2-1,TRBV6-6,TRBD2,.,CASSLATSVRGNEQFF,TGTGCCAGCAGTCTTGCGACTAGCGTGAGGGGCAATGAGCAGTTCTTC
TRBJ2-5,TRBV9,TRBD2,.,CASSVGASGQETQYF,TGTGCCAGCAGCGTAGGGGCTAGCGGCCAAGAGACCCAGTACTTC
TRBJ2-1,TRBV11-3,.,.,CASSPRGGEHNEQFF,TGTGCCAGCAGCCCGAGGGGGGGGGAACACAATGAGCAGTTCTTC
TRBJ2-3,TRBV21-1,.,.,CASITNVDTQYF,TGTGCCAGCATCACTAACGTGGATACGCAGTATTTT
TRBJ1-2,TRBV18,TRBD1,.,CASSPVGTGFGANGYTF,TGTGCCAGCTCACCGGTTGGGACAGGATTTGGGGCTAATGGCTACACCTTC
TRBJ1-2,TRBV25-1,TRBD1,.,CASSPGTGKIYGYTF,TGTGCCAGCAGCCCCGGGACAGGCAAAATATATGGCTACACCTTC
TRBJ2-7,TRBV18,.,few,CASSHDRTYEQYF,TGTGCCAGCTCGCACGACAGAACCTACGAGCAGTACTTC
TRBJ1-6,TRBV30,.,.,CAWSPKYSSSYNSPLHF,TGTGCCTGGAGCCCCAAGTATTCTAGCTCCTATAATTCACCCCTCCACTTT
TRBJ1-4,TRBV13,TRBD1,.,CASSLRQGEGKLFF,TGTGCCAGCAGCTTAAGACAGGGGGAGGGAAAACTGTTTTTT
TRBJ2-3,TRBV19,TRBD2,once,CASSTRKGAGLDTDTQYF,TGTGCCAGTAGTACACGCAAGGGAGCGGGACTAGACACAGATACGCAGTATTTT
TRBJ1-2,TRBV3-1/TRBV3-2,.,once,CASSQPGPGASYTF,TGTGCCAGCAGCCAACCCGGACCAGGGGCTAGCTACACCTTC
TRBJ1-5,TRBV19,TRBD1,.,CASSPRTGKGQPQHF,TGTGCCAGTAGCCCGCGGACAGGGAAGGGTCAGCCCCAGCATTTT
TRBJ1-1,TRBV6-6,.,.,CASSYASGGANTEAFF,TGTGCCAGCAGTTACGCGAGTGGGGGGGCTAACACTGAAGCTTTCTTT
TRBJ1-2,TRBV7-9,.,.,CASSLISPVYGYTF,TGTGCCAGCAGCTTAATCTCCCCAGTCTATGGCTACACCTTC
TRBJ1-2,TRBV4-3,.,.,CASSPGPATGWDNGYTF,TGCGCCAGCAGCCCCGGACCCGCGACAGGATGGGATAATGGCTACACCTTC
TRBJ1-5,TRBV27,.,once,CASSLPGSNQPQHF,TGTGCCAGCAGTTTACCAGGTAGCAATCAGCCCCAGCATTTT
TRBJ2-7,TRBV7-9,TRBD1,few,CASSLPQTGTYEQYF,TGTGCCAGCAGCTTACCCCAGACAGGGACCTACGAGCAGTACTTC
TRBJ1-3,TRBV5-1,.,.,CASSTVPQGPGNTIYF,TGCGCCAGCAGCACCGTACCACAGGGTCCTGGAAACACCATATATTTT
TRBJ2-5,TRBV5-8,.,.,CASSWSGGAGEETQYF,TGTGCCAGCAGCTGGTCCGGGGGAGCGGGTGAAGAGACCCAGTACTTC
TRBJ2-7,TRBV27,.,.,CASSLGEGGYEQYF,TGTGCCAGCAGTTTAGGGGAGGGGGGGTACGAGCAGTACTTC
TRBJ1-4,TRBV7-9,.,.,CASGSTAATNEKLFF,TGTGCCAGCGGTTCAACAGCTGCAACTAATGAAAAACTGTTTTTT
TRBJ1-2,TRBV5-1,.,.,CASSLAPGDPNYGYTF,TGCGCCAGCAGCTTGGCCCCAGGGGATCCGAACTATGGCTACACCTTC
TRBJ2-3,TRBV15,TRBD1,.,CATSTTRGRTDTQYF,TGTGCCACCAGCACAACCAGGGGGCGCACAGATACGCAGTATTTT
TRBJ2-1,TRBV5-1,.,.,CASGIQGPPSYNEQFF,TGCGCCAGCGGGATTCAGGGCCCCCCGTCCTACAATGAGCAGTTCTTC
TRBJ1-1,TRBV9,TRBD1,.,CASSPGQGNTEAFF,TGTGCCAGCAGCCCAGGACAGGGGAACACTGAAGCTTTCTTT
TRBJ1-5,TRBV15,.,.,CATSRGVGYSQPQHF,TGTGCCACCAGCAGAGGGGTGGGCTACAGCCAGCCCCAGCATTTT